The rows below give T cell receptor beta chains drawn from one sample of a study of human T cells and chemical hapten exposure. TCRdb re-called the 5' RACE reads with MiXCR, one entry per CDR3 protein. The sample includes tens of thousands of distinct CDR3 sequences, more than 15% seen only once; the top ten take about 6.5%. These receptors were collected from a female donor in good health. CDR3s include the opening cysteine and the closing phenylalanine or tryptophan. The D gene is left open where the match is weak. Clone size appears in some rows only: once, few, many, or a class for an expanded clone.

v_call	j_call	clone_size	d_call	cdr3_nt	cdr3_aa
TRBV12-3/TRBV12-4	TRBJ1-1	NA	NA	TGTGCCAGCATTCTCCCCTGGGCGGAGAACACTGAAGCTTTCTTT	CASILPWAENTEAFF
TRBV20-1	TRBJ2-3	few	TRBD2	TGCAGTGCTAGACCAAGGGGTCGGCGGGGGGGCAACTCAGATACGCAGTATTTT	CSARPRGRRGGNSDTQYF
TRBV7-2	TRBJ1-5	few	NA	TGTGCCAGCAGCCCTAACGATAATCAGCCCCAGCATTTT	CASSPNDNQPQHF
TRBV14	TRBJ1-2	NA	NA	TGTGCCAGCAGCCAAGTATTTTCCACTTACTATGGCTACACCTTC	CASSQVFSTYYGYTF
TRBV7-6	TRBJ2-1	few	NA	TGTGCCAGCAGCTTCCCGGACAATGAGCAGTTCTTC	CASSFPDNEQFF
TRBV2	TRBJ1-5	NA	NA	TGTGCCACGAACAGGGTAGTAAGCAATCAGCCCCAGCATTTT	CATNRVVSNQPQHF
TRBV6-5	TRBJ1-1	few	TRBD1	TGTGCCAGCAGTAGGTGGGGACAGGGATCGGGCACTGAAGCTTTCTTT	CASSRWGQGSGTEAFF
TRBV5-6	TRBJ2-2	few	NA	TGTGCCAGCAGCCTTAGCGGAGGGGCCGGGGAGCTGTTTTTT	CASSLSGGAGELFF
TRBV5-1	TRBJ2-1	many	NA	TGCGCCAGCAGCTTGGGGAACTCCTACAATGAGCAGTTCTTC	CASSLGNSYNEQFF
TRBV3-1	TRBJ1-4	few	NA	TGTGCCAGCAGCCAAGATCGAACAGGGTGGGGCGAAAAACTGTTTTTT	CASSQDRTGWGEKLFF
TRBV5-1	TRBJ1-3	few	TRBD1	TGCGCCAGCAGCTTGGGACAGGGCCCAGGAAACACCATATATTTT	CASSLGQGPGNTIYF
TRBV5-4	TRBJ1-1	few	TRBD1	TGTGCCAGCAGCGGGGGACAGGGAGGAACTGAAGCTTTCTTT	CASSGGQGGTEAFF
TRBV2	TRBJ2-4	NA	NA	TGTGCCAGCAGTGAGGATAGTAGCGGTGCCAAAAACATTCAGTACTTC	CASSEDSSGAKNIQYF
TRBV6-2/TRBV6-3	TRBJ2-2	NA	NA	TGTGCCAGCACTATGACTGGCCCTAACACCGGGGAGCTGTTTTTT	CASTMTGPNTGELFF
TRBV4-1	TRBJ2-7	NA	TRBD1	TGCGCCAGCAGCCCGGGACAGGGTCCTACCTACGAGCAGTACTTC	CASSPGQGPTYEQYF
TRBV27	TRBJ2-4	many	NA	TGTGCCAGCAGTTTCGGGGGCGGCCTAGCCAAAAACATTCAGTACTTC	CASSFGGGLAKNIQYF
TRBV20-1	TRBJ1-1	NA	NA	TGCAGTGAGCCGGGACCCGAGAACACTGAAGCTTTCTTT	CSEPGPENTEAFF
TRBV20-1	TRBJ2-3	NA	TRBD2	TGCAGTGCTAGAGATGTCCCGGGACTACGGCCAGATACGCAGTATTTT	CSARDVPGLRPDTQYF
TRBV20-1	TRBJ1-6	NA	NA	TGCAGTGCTAGAGGGGGCTGGGAGAATTCACCCCTCCACTTT	CSARGGWENSPLHF
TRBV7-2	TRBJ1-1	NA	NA	TGTGCCAGCAGCTTAGTTGGGGTGTCGGTCACTGAAGCTTTCTTT	CASSLVGVSVTEAFF
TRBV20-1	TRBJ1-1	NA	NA	TGCAGTGCTAGAGACGGGGGTAGGGCTGAAGCTTTCTTT	CSARDGGRAEAFF
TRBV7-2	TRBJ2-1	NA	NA	TGTGCCAGCAGCTTAAGTAGTAGCTACAATGAGCAGTTCTTC	CASSLSSSYNEQFF
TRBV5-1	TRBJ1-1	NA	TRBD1	TGCGCCAGCAGTCCCGGGACAGGGTCGTACGGTGAAGCTTTCTTT	CASSPGTGSYGEAFF
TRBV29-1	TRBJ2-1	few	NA	TGCAGCGTGCAGACTACGGAGCAGTTCTTC	CSVQTTEQFF
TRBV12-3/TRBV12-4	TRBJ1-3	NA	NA	TGTGCCAGCAGTTCGGATCTCCGCGGGGACACCATATATTTT	CASSSDLRGDTIYF
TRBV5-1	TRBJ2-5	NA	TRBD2	TGCGCCAGCTACGGACTAGCGGGAGTTGAGGAGACCCAGTACTTC	CASYGLAGVEETQYF
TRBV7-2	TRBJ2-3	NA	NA	TGTGCCAGCACCCCCACTAGGGACACAGATACGCAGTATTTT	CASTPTRDTDTQYF
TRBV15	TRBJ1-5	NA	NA	TGTGCCACCAGCAGGGGGGAACAGCCCCAGCATTTT	CATSRGEQPQHF
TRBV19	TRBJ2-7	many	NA	TGTGCCCCCCAGGTTGGGGGGTACTCCTACGAGCAGTACTTC	CAPQVGGYSYEQYF
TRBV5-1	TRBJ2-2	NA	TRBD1	TGCGCCAGCAGCTTGGGACAGGGATCGAACACCGGGGAGCTGTTTTTT	CASSLGQGSNTGELFF
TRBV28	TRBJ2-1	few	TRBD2	TGTGCCAGCAGTTTAGAGGGAGGGCGGAATGAGCAGTTCTTC	CASSLEGGRNEQFF
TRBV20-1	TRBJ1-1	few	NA	TGCAGTGCTAGTATCTTTGAAGCTTTCTTT	CSASIFEAFF
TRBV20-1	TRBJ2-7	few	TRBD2	TGCAGTGCTAGAGATTTGAGAGGGAGCGGGAGAGATGAGCAGTACTTC	CSARDLRGSGRDEQYF
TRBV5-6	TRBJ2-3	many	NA	TGTGCCAGCAGCTTAACTAGCACAGATACGCAGTATTTT	CASSLTSTDTQYF
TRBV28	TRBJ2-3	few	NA	TGTGCCAGCAGTTTGTCCGGGAGCCCCCCAGATACGCAGTATTTT	CASSLSGSPPDTQYF
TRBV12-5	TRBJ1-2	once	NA	TGTGCTAGTGGTTTGGGATTCAGTGACGGCTACACCTTC	CASGLGFSDGYTF
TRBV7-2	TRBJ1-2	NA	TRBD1	TGTGCCAGCAGCTTAGGAGGGTCCAGGGGGCCCTATGGCTACACCTTC	CASSLGGSRGPYGYTF
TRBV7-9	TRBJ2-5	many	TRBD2	TGTGCCAGCAGCGCCGCACTAGCGGAGCAAGAGACCCAGTACTTC	CASSAALAEQETQYF
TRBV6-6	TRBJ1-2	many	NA	TGTGCCAGCAGTTACGACAGGAACTATGGCTACACCTTC	CASSYDRNYGYTF